What follows are 20 T cell receptor beta chains derived from one specimen sequenced in a study of T cell responses to AZD1222 COVID-19 vaccine. The assay was immunoSEQ multiplex PCR, and TCRdb's table has in-frame clones only and misses some. The profile shows about 99,000 clones, about 90% of them singletons. Sequenced material: peripheral blood, taken on day 0 of AZD1222 vaccination. These receptors came from an adult in good health.

CDR3 sequence: CASSEQATYEQYF. The CDR3, as DNA: TGTGCCAGCAGTGAACAGGCGACCTACGAGCAGTACTTC. The chain recombines TRBV6-1 with TRBJ2-7; D gene unclear. The CDR3 has 13 amino acids. V lost 2 bases to trimming and J lost 2 bases, with 7 bases between them. Germline-derived CDR1 and CDR2 are MNHNS and SASEGT.

There are a few counts of this clone. V gene TRBV7-9 combines with J gene TRBJ2-7; 7 bases align to TRBD1. Germline loops: CDR1 SEHNR, CDR2 FQNEAQ (reference sequence). V trimming: 2 bases; J trimming: 6 bases; junction bases outside the gene matches: 7. CDR3 length: 14 amino acids. The CDR3 reads CASSLKGQRGEQYF. The CDR3 nucleotides read TGTGCCAGCAGCTTAAAGGGACAGAGGGGCGAGCAGTACTTC. Drawing the rest from reference TRBV7-9 and TRBJ2-7, the complete variable domain is DTGVSQNPRHKITKRGQNVTFRCDPISEHNRLYWYRQTLGQGPEFLTYFQNEAQLEKSRLLSDRFSAERPKGSFSTLEIQRTEQGDSAMYLCASSLKGQRGEQYFGPGTRLTVT.

This sequence joins TRBV19 and TRBJ1-5; 7 nucleotides align to TRBD1. Germline loops: CDR1 LNHDA, CDR2 SQIVND (reference sequence). This CDR3 has 16 residues. The junction had 11 bases not matched to a gene; V was cut back by 4 bases and J by 5 bases. CDR3: CASSSPGQGGHQPQHF. In nucleotides, the CDR3 is TGTGCCAGTAGTAGCCCCGGCCAGGGGGGCCATCAGCCCCAGCATTTT. Using reference TRBV19 and TRBJ1-5 for the parts outside the CDR3, the full variable domain is DGGITQSPKYLFRKEGQNVTLSCEQNLNHDAMYWYRQDPGQGLRLIYYSQIVNDFQKGDIAEGYSVSREKKESFPLTVTSAQKNPTAFYLCASSSPGQGGHQPQHFGDGTRLSIL.

J is TRBJ2-1 and V is TRBV2; 10 bases agree with TRBD1. Trimming cost V 8 bases and J 2 bases; bases outside gene matches: 6. Germline V gene lookup returns CDR1 SNHLY and CDR2 FYNNEI. CDR3 length: 15 residues. DNA of the CDR3: TGTGCCAGCTTCAAGGGACAGGGGACCTACAATGAGCAGTTCTTC. It encodes CASFKGQGTYNEQFF. Full variable domain (outside the CDR3, taken from reference TRBV2 and TRBJ2-1): EPEVTQTPSHQVTQMGQEVILRCVPISNHLYFYWYRQILGQKVEFLVSFYNNEISEKSEIFDDQFSVERPDGSNFTLKIRSTKLEDSAMYFCASFKGQGTYNEQFFGPGTRLTVL.

The rearrangement uses TRBV6-5 and TRBJ2-5; possibly TRBD1 for D (6 bases). Trimming took off 6 bases at V and 5 bases at J, with 10 bases between the two ends. Germline V gene lookup returns CDR1 MNHEY and CDR2 SVGAGI. This CDR3 contains 12 residues. The CDR3 DNA is TGTGCCAGCAGGTACAGGGAGGAGACCCAGTACTTC. The encoded protein is CASRYREETQYF.

The rearrangement links TRBV4-1 to TRBJ1-6, with D uncertain. The CDR3 totals 15 residues. The V gene's germline CDR1 is MGHRA and CDR2 YSYEKL. Deletions cut 0 bases from V and 6 bases from J, with 9 bases between. This CDR3 reads CASSQEFGVNSPLHF. Written as DNA, the CDR3 is TGCGCCAGCAGCCAAGAGTTCGGGGTTAATTCACCCCTCCACTTT.

The chain combines TRBV9 with TRBJ2-7; the D gene is possibly TRBD1 (6 bases). Germline V lookup: CDR1 SGDLS, CDR2 YYNGEE. Trimming pared 4 bases from V and 7 bases from J, leaving 15 bases between. CDR3 size: 13 residues. The CDR3 here is CASSPQDSLEQYF. DNA for the CDR3: TGTGCCAGCAGCCCGCAGGACAGCCTGGAGCAGTACTTC.

The chain is built from TRBV20-1 and TRBJ2-5; D is uncertain. Trimming pared 3 bases from V and 1 base from J, leaving 3 bases between. The germline gives CDR1 DFQATT, CDR2 SNEGSKA (reference sequence). The CDR3 is made up of 11 amino acids. CDR3 sequence (DNA): TGCAGTGCTAGGGCCCAAGAGACCCAGTACTTC. Protein: CSARAQETQYF.

The chain employs TRBV18 and TRBJ2-2; D uncertain. Germline lookup yields CDR1 KGHSH and CDR2 LQKENI. V was trimmed by 7 bases and J by 7 bases, leaving 13 bases between them. The CDR3 contains 13 residues. The CDR3 protein is CASFLVAGGELFF. The CDR3 bases are TGTGCCAGCTTTTTAGTCGCTGGCGGGGAGCTGTTTTTT.

This sequence joins TRBV7-2 and TRBJ2-5; 13 bases agree with TRBD2. Germline CDR1 reads SGHTA; CDR2 reads FQGNSA. This CDR3 contains 18 residues. After removal of 1 base from V and 5 bases from J, the junction contained 10 bases not matched to a gene. The CDR3 region is CASSLVLPLLAGGETQYF. Written as DNA, the CDR3 is TGTGCCAGCAGCTTAGTTCTACCTCTACTAGCGGGGGGGGAGACCCAGTACTTC.

The chain is built from TRBV7-8 and TRBJ1-1; 10 nucleotides line up with TRBD1. Germline V gene sequence: CDR1 SGHVS, CDR2 FQNEAQ. The CDR3 has 14 residues. Trimming took 5 bases from V and 3 from J; bases not matched to a gene: 3. The CDR3 protein is CASSRDRGHTEAFF. CDR3 sequence (DNA): TGTGCCAGCAGCCGTGACAGGGGGCACACTGAAGCTTTCTTT.

As DNA, the CDR3 is TGTGCCAGCAGTCGGGACAGGGAGGATTCACCCCTCCACTTT. It translates to CASSRDREDSPLHF. V is TRBV6-6 and J is TRBJ1-6; the match to TRBD1 covers 9 bases. The CDR3 contains 14 residues. V dropped 5 bases and J dropped 8; count of bases not matched to a gene: 4. The V gene's germline CDR1 is MNHNY and CDR2 SVGAGI (reference sequence).

V gene TRBV19 combines with J gene TRBJ1-5; TRBD1 matches 7 bases. The trim removed 4 bases at V and 3 bases at J, leaving 12 bases unmatched. The CDR3 totals 17 residues. CDR1 LNHDA and CDR2 SQIVND come from the germline V gene (reference sequence). The CDR3 nucleotides read TGTGCCAGTAGTAAACCGACAGGGTATCGAGACAATCAGCCCCAGCATTTT. Encoded protein: CASSKPTGYRDNQPQHF.

The gene calls are TRBV28 and TRBJ2-5, with D possibly being TRBD1 (6 bases). The V end was cut by 3 bases, the J end by 6 bases, with 11 bases between. Germline V lookup: CDR1 MDHEN, CDR2 SYDVKM. The CDR3 has 13 residues. The chain's CDR3 is CASSFSRGKTQYF. In nucleotides, the CDR3 is TGTGCCAGCAGTTTTAGCAGGGGAAAGACCCAGTACTTC. The full variable domain, completed using reference TRBV28 and TRBJ2-5, is DVKVTQSSRYLVKRTGEKVFLECVQDMDHENMFWYRQDPGLGLRLIYFSYDVKMKEKGDIPEGYSVSREKKERFSLILESASTNQTSMYLCASSFSRGKTQYFGPGTRLLVL.

V is TRBV7-2 and J is TRBJ2-3; unclear D gene. V lost 1 base to trimming and J lost 2 bases, with 4 bases between them. Looked up from germline, CDR1 is SGHTA and CDR2 is FQGNSA. This CDR3 is built from 13 residues. CDR3 nucleotide sequence: TGTGCCAGCAGCTTAGTTTTCACAGATACGCAGTATTTT. Translated: CASSLVFTDTQYF.

J is TRBJ2-7 and V is TRBV5-4; D is perhaps TRBD2 (6 bases). This CDR3 contains 15 residues. Germline CDR1 is SGHNT and CDR2 is YYREEE (reference sequence). V was pared by 0 bases and J by 4 bases, with 14 bases between. This CDR3 is CASSLGGLGVYEQYF. The CDR3 DNA reads as TGTGCCAGCAGCTTGGGGGGACTCGGAGTTTACGAGCAGTACTTC.

The count of this clone is one. The gene calls are TRBV6-1 and TRBJ1-1; tentative D call: TRBD1 (6 bases). Germline V lookup: CDR1 MNHNS, CDR2 SASEGT. CDR3 length: 14 residues. Between the trimmed V and J ends, which lost 3 bases and 5 bases, there was a span of 13 bases. CDR3 sequence (DNA): TGTGCCAGCAGTGATCGGGGGCCGAGAACTGAAGCTTTCTTT. It specifies CASSDRGPRTEAFF.

CDR3 nucleotide sequence: TGTGCCAGCAGACAATTCCCCGCGGGAACACGAGAGACCCAGTACTTC. It is translated as CASRQFPAGTRETQYF. The chain employs TRBV27 and TRBJ2-5; possibly TRBD2 for D (6 bases). In germline, CDR1 is MNHEY, CDR2 SMNVEV (reference sequence). CDR3 length equals 16 residues. Trimming took off 6 bases at V and 4 bases at J, with 21 bases between the two ends.

This clone is a singleton in its sample. The genes are TRBV18 and TRBJ2-1; 10 bases are shared with TRBD2. Germline assignment: CDR1 KGHSH and CDR2 LQKENI. This CDR3 region has 13 residues. The V gene end was trimmed by 5 bases and the J gene end by 12 bases; junction bases not matched to a gene: 7. The CDR3 region is CASSSAGGPWQFF. The CDR3 bases are TGTGCCAGCTCATCAGCGGGGGGGCCTTGGCAGTTCTTC. Supplemented by reference TRBV18 and TRBJ2-1, the full variable domain reads NAGVMQNPRHLVRRRGQEARLRCSPMKGHSHVYWYRQLPEEGLKFMVYLQKENIIDESGMPKERFSAEFPKEGPSILRIQQVVRGDSAAYFCASSSAGGPWQFFGPGTRLTVL.

The V gene is TRBV4-1, the J gene TRBJ1-1; TRBD1 is a possible D gene (6 bases). The V and J ends lost 3 bases and 3 bases respectively, with 20 bases between them. The CDR3 sequence is 17 residues long. CDR1 is MGHRA, CDR2 YSYEKL, per germline. CDR3 nucleotide sequence: TGCGCCAGCAGCCACCCAAATTCAGGGGTCGGGGACACTGAAGCTTTCTTT. Translated, it gives CASSHPNSGVGDTEAFF.